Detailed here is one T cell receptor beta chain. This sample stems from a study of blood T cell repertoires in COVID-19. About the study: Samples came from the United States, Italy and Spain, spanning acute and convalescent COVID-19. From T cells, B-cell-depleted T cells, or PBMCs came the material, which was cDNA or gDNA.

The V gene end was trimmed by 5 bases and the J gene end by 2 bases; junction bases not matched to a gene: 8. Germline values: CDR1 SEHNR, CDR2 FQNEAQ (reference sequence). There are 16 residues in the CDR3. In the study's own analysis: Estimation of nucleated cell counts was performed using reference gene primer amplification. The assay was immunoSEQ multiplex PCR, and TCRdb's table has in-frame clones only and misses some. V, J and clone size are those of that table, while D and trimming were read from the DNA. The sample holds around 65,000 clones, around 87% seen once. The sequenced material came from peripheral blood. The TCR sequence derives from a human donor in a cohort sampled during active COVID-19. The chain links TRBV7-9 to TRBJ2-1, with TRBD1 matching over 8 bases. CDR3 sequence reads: CASSLGQGAAYNEQFF. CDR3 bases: TGTGCCAGCAGCCTAGGGCAGGGGGCAGCCTACAATGAGCAGTTCTTC. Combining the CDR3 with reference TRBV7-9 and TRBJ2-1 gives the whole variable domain DTGVSQNPRHKITKRGQNVTFRCDPISEHNRLYWYRQTLGQGPEFLTYFQNEAQLEKSRLLSDRFSAERPKGSFSTLEIQRTEQGDSAMYLCASSLGQGAAYNEQFFGPGTRLTVL.